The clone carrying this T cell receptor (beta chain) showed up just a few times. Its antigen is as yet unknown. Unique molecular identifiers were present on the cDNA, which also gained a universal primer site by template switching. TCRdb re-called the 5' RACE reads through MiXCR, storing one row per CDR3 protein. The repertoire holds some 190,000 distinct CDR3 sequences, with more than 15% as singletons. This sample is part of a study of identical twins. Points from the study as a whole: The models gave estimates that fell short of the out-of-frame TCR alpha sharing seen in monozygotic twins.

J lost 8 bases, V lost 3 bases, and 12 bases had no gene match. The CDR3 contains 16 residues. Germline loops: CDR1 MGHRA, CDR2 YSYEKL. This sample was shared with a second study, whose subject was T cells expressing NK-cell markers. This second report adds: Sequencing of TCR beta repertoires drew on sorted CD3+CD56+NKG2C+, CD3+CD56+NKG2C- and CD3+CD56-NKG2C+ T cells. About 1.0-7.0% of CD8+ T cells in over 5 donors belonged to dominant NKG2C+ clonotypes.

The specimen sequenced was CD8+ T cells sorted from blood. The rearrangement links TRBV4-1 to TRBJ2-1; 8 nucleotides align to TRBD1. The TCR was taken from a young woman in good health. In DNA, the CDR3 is TGCGCCAGCAGCCATAGTGGAGGACAGGGTCACTATGAGCAGTTCTTC. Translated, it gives CASSHSGGQGHYEQFF.